This T cell receptor (beta chain) emerged from a study of CD8 T cells in ankylosing spondylitis (dated by TCRdb to the late 2010s). Some background on the complete study: T cell receptor beta repertoires were profiled in healthy donors and ankylosing spondylitis patients so that disease-linked TCR variants could be found. In total, the full study cohort was made up of some 110 healthy donors and 25 ankylosing spondylitis patients. Peripheral blood was sampled, and synovial fluid was additionally collected from ankylosing spondylitis patients.

Comments on this clonotype: It lacks a known antigen. No quality values exist for individual bases; no much larger clone is one base distant.

Reads for this sample came from an Illumina HiSeq 2500. Quantitative 5'-RACE with molecular barcodes was the method used to prepare the TCR beta libraries. The paper's data handling went like this. Disease-linked TCR variants were identified with a new computational method built on a probabilistic model of VDJ rearrangement. TCRdb redid the processing of the public reads, applying fastp at Q25 and MiXCR, and retained in-frame beta chains. CDR3 protein sequences are deduplicated, and each keeps its most common genes and DNA. The authors' filters were not applied to this entry. For this sample there are some 300,000 distinct CDR3 sequences; around 20% appear just once. The ten largest clones add up to roughly 4% of the sample. CDR1 and CDR2, per the germline V gene (reference sequence), are DFQATT and SNEGSKA. V is shortened by 1 base, J by 0 bases, and the region joining them spans 9 bases. The CDR3 holds 15 amino acids from the cysteine to the phenylalanine. Solely the CDR3 DNA is kept, with 45 bases framed from the first base.

General conclusions and limits of the study: The disease-linked clones showed a CD8+ phenotype and occurred at relatively low frequencies in peripheral blood. Some TCR beta motif variants had previously been reported in synovial fluid and blood of reactive arthritis patients, which suggested common disease-initiation mechanisms. Significant enrichment of the disease-linked clones was reported in matched synovial fluid samples from ankylosing spondylitis patients. Blood from ankylosing spondylitis patients appeared to be characterized by a TCR beta motif made up of under ten highly homologous amino acid variants.

The receptor chain draws on TRBV20-1 and TRBJ2-2; TRBD2 could be the D gene, as 6 bases match. The sequence was obtained from a female donor with ankylosing spondylitis or in good health (not recorded which). Sequenced material: blood, either unsorted or a sorted T cell fraction (not recorded which). The sequenced DNA is TGCAGTGCTAGAGTAGCGGAGACGAACACCGGGGAGCTGTTTTTT. This gives the protein CSARVAETNTGELFF.